This paragraph covers one T cell receptor beta chain sequence. This sample was taken from a study of T cell responses to AZD1222 COVID-19 vaccine. Data came from immunoSEQ multiplex PCR; TCRdb stores just in-frame clones and leaves some out. The sample holds 180,000 or so clones, 94% seen once. CDR1 is SGHTA and CDR2 is FQGNSA in the germline V gene. V lost 0 bases and J 7 bases, leaving 12 bases between the germline ends. This CDR3 spans 14 amino acids. V usage is TRBV7-2 and J usage is TRBJ1-1; tentatively, D is TRBD1 (6 bases). The source material was peripheral blood, sampled on day 0 of AZD1222 vaccination. The sequence was obtained from an adult in good health. The CDR3 DNA is TGTGCCAGCAGCTTAGCGACGGGGGCGGGTGAAGCTTTCTTT. It encodes CASSLATGAGEAFF.